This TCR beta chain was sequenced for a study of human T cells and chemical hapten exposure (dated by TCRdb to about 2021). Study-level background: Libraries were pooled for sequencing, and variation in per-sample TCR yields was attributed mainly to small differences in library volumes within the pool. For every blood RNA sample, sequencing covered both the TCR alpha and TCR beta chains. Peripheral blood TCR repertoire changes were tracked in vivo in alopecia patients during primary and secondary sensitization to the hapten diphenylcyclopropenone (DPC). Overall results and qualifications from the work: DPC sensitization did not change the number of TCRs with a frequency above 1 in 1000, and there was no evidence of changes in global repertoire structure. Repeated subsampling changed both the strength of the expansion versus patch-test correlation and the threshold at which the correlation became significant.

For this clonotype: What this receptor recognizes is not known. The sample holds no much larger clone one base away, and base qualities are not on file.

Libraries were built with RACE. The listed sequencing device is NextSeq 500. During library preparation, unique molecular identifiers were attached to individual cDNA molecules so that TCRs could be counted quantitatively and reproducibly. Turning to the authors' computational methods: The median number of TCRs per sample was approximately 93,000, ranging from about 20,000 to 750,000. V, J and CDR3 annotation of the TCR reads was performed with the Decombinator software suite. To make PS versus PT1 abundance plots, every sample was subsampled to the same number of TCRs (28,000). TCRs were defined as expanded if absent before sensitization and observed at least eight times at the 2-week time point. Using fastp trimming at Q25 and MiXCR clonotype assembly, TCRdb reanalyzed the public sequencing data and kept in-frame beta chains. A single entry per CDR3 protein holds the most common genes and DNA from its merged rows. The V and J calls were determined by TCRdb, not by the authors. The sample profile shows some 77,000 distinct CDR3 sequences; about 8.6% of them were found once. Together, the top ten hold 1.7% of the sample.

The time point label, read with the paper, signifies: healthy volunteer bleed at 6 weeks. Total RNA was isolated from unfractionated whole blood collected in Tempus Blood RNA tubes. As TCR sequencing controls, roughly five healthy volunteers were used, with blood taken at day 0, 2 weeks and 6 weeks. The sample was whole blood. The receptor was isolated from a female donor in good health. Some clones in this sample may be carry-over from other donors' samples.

The sequence in DNA is TGTGCCAGCAGCCCGACAGGGGCAGGATATGGAAACACCATATATTTT. Translation gives CASSPTGAGYGNTIYF. Recombination linked TRBV11-2 to TRBJ1-3; a stretch of 8 junction bases matches TRBD1. Spanning cysteine to phenylalanine, the CDR3 consists of 16 amino acids. Left in the record is the CDR3 DNA by itself, 48 bases read in frame from the first base. The germline V gene encodes CDR1 SGHAT and CDR2 FQNNGV. V loses 5 bases at its end and J loses 3 bases; junction bases beyond the gene matches: 9.